Listed below are T cell receptor beta chains from one sample, sequenced in a study of T cells in Graves' hyperthyroidism and ophthalmopathy. MiXCR, applied by TCRdb to the multiplex PCR reads, yields one record per CDR3 protein. The sample has over 250,000 distinct CDR3 sequences, roughly 20% seen once. The specimen was blood. The receptors were gathered from a man aged 25 to 40 with Graves' ophthalmopathy. Each CDR3 is given with its conserved first and last residue. Each record gives: J gene, D gene, clone size, V gene, CDR3 protein, CDR3 DNA. D genes are given only for firm matches. For some rows the clone size is stated as once, few or many, or as a class when expanded; others skip it.

>TRBJ2-5|.|.|TRBV5-1
CASRRDWQESQRGTQYF
TGCGCCAGCAGACGAGACTGGCAAGAGAGCCAAAGAGGGACCCAGTACTTC
>TRBJ2-2|.|few|TRBV5-1
CASRAGLDTGELFF
TGCGCCAGCAGGGCAGGGTTAGACACCGGGGAGCTGTTTTTT
>TRBJ2-1|TRBD2|few|TRBV18
CASSPRASGSIYEQFF
TGTGCCAGCTCTCCGCGGGCTAGCGGGAGTATCTATGAGCAGTTCTTC
>TRBJ1-4|TRBD1|.|TRBV2
CASSEIGRGNEKLFF
TGTGCCAGCAGTGAGATAGGCAGGGGGAATGAAAAACTGTTTTTT
>TRBJ2-5|TRBD2|once|TRBV7-6
CASSFRGGGSQETQYF
TGTGCCAGCAGCTTCCGGGGGGGGGGGAGTCAAGAGACCCAGTACTTC
>TRBJ2-3|.|.|TRBV25-1
CASSSKGVGMGATDTQYF
TGTGCCAGCAGTTCCAAAGGTGTCGGGATGGGAGCGACAGATACGCAGTATTTT
>TRBJ1-1|.|.|TRBV29-1
CSVDPSTGNTEAFF
TGCAGCGTTGACCCCTCAACAGGGAACACTGAAGCTTTCTTT
>TRBJ1-1|.|many|TRBV15
CATRRTTSMNTEAFF
TGTGCCACCAGAAGAACGACAAGCATGAACACTGAAGCTTTCTTT
>TRBJ2-1|TRBD2|few|TRBV20-1
CSVELGTSGRESYNEQFF
TGCAGTGTAGAGCTAGGGACTAGCGGGAGGGAGTCCTACAATGAGCAGTTCTTC
>TRBJ2-7|.|few|TRBV12-5
CASALKAEPYEQYF
TGTGCTAGTGCCCTCAAAGCAGAACCATACGAGCAGTACTTC
>TRBJ2-7|TRBD2|many|TRBV6-1
CASSSQSGLAGGEQYF
TGTGCCAGCAGCTCACAGTCGGGACTAGCGGGAGGCGAGCAGTACTTC
>TRBJ1-1|.|many|TRBV18
CASSPFKGDTEAFF
TGTGCCAGCTCACCATTTAAGGGGGACACTGAAGCTTTCTTT
>TRBJ2-4|.|many|TRBV11-2
CASSLDRFPGDIQYF
TGTGCCAGCAGCTTAGATCGGTTCCCCGGGGACATTCAGTACTTC
>TRBJ2-5|TRBD2|few|TRBV6-1
CASSEGGGSSQYF
TGTGCCAGCAGTGAAGGGGGGGGGTCGAGCCAGTACTTC
>TRBJ2-7|TRBD1|many|TRBV27
CASSWEGTGEYEQYF
TGTGCCAGCTCCTGGGAAGGGACAGGCGAATACGAGCAGTACTTC
>TRBJ2-2|.|.|TRBV6-5
CASSIHGGELFF
TGTGCCAGCAGTATACACGGCGGGGAGCTGTTTTTT
>TRBJ1-1|.|.|TRBV3-1
CASSQPTSGATSFF
TGTGCCAGCAGCCAGCCTACTTCAGGGGCGACGAGTTTCTTT